The T cell receptor beta chain described here comes from a study of blood T cell repertoires in COVID-19 (dated by TCRdb to 2020 to 2022). Turning to the overall study: The collaborator samples originated in the United States, Italy and Spain and spanned the acute and convalescent phases of COVID-19. A de-identified subject ID, COVID-19 status, age in years and sex were almost always included in the sample metadata. The prospective study material was composed of cDNA or gDNA derived from T cells, B-cell-depleted T cells, or PBMCs. Deeply sampled blood TCRbeta repertoires from subjects exposed to, actively infected with, or recovered from COVID-19 were included in the dataset. The repertoires were released in a freely available public database meant as a resource for research on the immune response to SARS-CoV-2. Where available, HLA class I and class II types were obtained from metadata supplied by the sample provider rather than from assay-based typing. Samples were obtained from the ongoing ImmuneRACE study (first 160 participants) and from 1,254 subjects provided by 6 global collaborators.

A remark on this clone: This clone's antigen is unknown. Base qualities were left out, and no much larger clone turns up one base away.

The immunoSEQ Assay, a bias-controlled multiplex PCR, was used to amplify TCRbeta CDR3 regions from genomic DNA. The paper's data handling went like this. The number of nucleated cells in each sample was estimated from the amplification of reference gene primers within the assay. Sequence reads were collapsed and filtered to measure the absolute abundance of every unique TCRbeta CDR3 rearrangement. For each sample, productive Simpson clonality was calculated as the square root of Simpson's diversity index over productive rearrangements. Sourced from immuneACCESS, this table was stored by TCRdb with only in-frame sequences that have V and J called. A share of the clones is absent; for the studies checked, an unresolved V gene accounts for under half, and the remainder has no known explanation. The V and J calls and the clone size are those of that table, but D and trimming were determined from the DNA. For this sample there are roughly 330,000 clones; roughly 87% appear just once. Roughly a tenth of the sample rests with the top ten.

The cysteine opens and the phenylalanine closes a CDR3 of 16 amino acids. Only the CDR3 DNA stays, 48 bases, in frame from base 1. CDR1 MDHEN and CDR2 SYDVKM were looked up in the germline V gene. V is shortened by 5 bases, J by 2 bases, and the region joining them spans 19 bases. General findings and caveats noted by the study authors: How much clinical and demographic metadata was included differed by source and by participant, and the metadata was provided uncurated.

At one collaborating source in Seattle, patients were enrolled during active infection and were followed longitudinally through the course of disease. The collaborating institutions used their own protocols to collect whole blood in K2EDTA tubes. For TCRbeta analysis, collaborators shipped samples in one of three forms: frozen whole blood, isolated PBMCs, or DNA extracted from either of those sample types. The clonotype was recovered from a man aged 30 to 45 with COVID-19, enrolled during active disease. Material for sequencing was peripheral blood. Recombination joined TRBV28 with TRBJ2-7; the best D guess is TRBD2, with 7 bases matching. The CDR3 region reads CASSILSRGRPYEQYF. The sequenced DNA: TGTGCCAGCAGTATCCTTTCGCGGGGGCGTCCCTACGAGCAGTACTTC.